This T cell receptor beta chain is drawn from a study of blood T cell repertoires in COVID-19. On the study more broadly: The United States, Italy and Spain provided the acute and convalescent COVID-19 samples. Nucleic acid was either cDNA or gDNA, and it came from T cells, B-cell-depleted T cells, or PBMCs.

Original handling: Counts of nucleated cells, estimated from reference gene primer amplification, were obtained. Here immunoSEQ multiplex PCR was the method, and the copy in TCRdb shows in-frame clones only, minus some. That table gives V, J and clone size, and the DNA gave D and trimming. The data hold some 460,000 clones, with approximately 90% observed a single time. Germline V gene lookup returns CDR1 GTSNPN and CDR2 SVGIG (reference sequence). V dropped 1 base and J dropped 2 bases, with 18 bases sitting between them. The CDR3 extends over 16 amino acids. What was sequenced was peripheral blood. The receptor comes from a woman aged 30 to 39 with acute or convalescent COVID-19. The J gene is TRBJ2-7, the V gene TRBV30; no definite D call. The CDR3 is CAWSGGTERPTYEQYF. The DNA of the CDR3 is TGTGCCTGGAGTGGTGGAACAGAACGGCCAACCTACGAGCAGTACTTC.